Shown below are 31 T cell receptor beta chains from a single sample sequenced in a study of T cell responses to AZD1222 COVID-19 vaccine. Generated by immunoSEQ multiplex PCR, the TCRdb table keeps only in-frame clones and is missing some. Counted here are approximately 130,000 clones, 93% occurring once; the ten biggest clones make up about 3.1%. Sequences were derived from peripheral blood, sampled on day 0 of AZD1222 vaccination. These receptors all come from an adult in good health.

The chain recombines TRBV10-3 with TRBJ1-2; 9 bases match TRBD1. In germline, CDR1 is ENHRY, CDR2 SYGVKD. Trimming at V came to 7 bases and at J to 0 bases, leaving 6 bases not matched to a gene. The CDR3 loop spans 15 amino acids. The CDR3 protein is CAIKRDRDANYGYTF. The CDR3 DNA sequence: TGTGCCATCAAAAGGGACAGGGACGCTAACTATGGCTACACCTTC.

This chain links TRBV19 with TRBJ1-1, with TRBD1 matching over 8 bases. The CDR3 contains 14 residues. With 4 bases clipped from V and 5 bases from J, the junction kept 6 bases outside the gene matches. Germline loops: CDR1 LNHDA, CDR2 SQIVND (reference sequence). The CDR3 region has the DNA TGTGCCAGTAGTAATACAGGGGGTAGGACTGAAGCTTTCTTT. Residues: CASSNTGGRTEAFF.

V usage is TRBV9 and J usage is TRBJ1-6; TRBD1 might be the D (5 bases). CDR1 SGDLS and CDR2 YYNGEE come from the germline V gene. The CDR3 has 15 residues. V was trimmed by 2 bases and J by 4 bases, leaving 10 bases between them. CDR3 amino acids: CASSVSTDYNSPLHF. For the CDR3, the DNA is TGTGCCAGCAGCGTCTCGACAGATTATAATTCACCCCTCCACTTT.

The chain carries TRBV2 and TRBJ2-1; D unresolved. The CDR3 loop spans 14 amino acids. Germline V lookup: CDR1 SNHLY, CDR2 FYNNEI. Trimming took 4 bases from V and 2 from J, leaving 9 bases between them. The CDR3 spells CASSVFAAYNEQFF. The CDR3 nucleotides are TGTGCCAGCAGTGTGTTTGCCGCCTACAATGAGCAGTTCTTC.

This chain uses TRBV6-2 or TRBV6-3 with TRBJ1-4; no firm D call. Trimming shortened V by 5 bases and J by 3 bases, and 4 bases separated the two germline ends. Germline V gene data show CDR1 as MNHEY and CDR2 as SVGEGT. The CDR3 extends over 12 amino acids. CDR3 region: CASSDPNEKLFF. The DNA for the CDR3 is TGTGCCAGCAGTGACCCTAATGAAAAACTGTTTTTT.

The rearrangement uses TRBV28 and TRBJ2-1; D possibly corresponds to TRBD2 (5 bases). V lost 5 bases, J lost 4 bases, and 15 bases lay in between. This CDR3 is 15 amino acids long. Germline CDR1 MDHEN, CDR2 SYDVKM. The CDR3 reads CASSEVGILYNEQFF. The DNA for the CDR3 is TGTGCCAGCAGTGAAGTCGGGATACTTTACAATGAGCAGTTCTTC.

V and J are TRBV10-3 and TRBJ2-3, with TRBD2 matching 14 bases. The CDR3 extends over 16 amino acids. The germline V gene encodes CDR1 ENHRY and CDR2 SYGVKD. The junction had 12 bases not matched to a gene; V was cut back by 6 bases and J by 10 bases. Here the CDR3 reads CAISLTSGRAQGAQYF. DNA of the CDR3: TGTGCCATCAGCCTGACTAGCGGGAGGGCACAGGGGGCGCAGTATTTT.

This chain links TRBV19 with TRBJ2-4; D is unresolved. Trimming took off 5 bases at V and 2 bases at J, with 10 bases between the two ends. Germline V gene sequence: CDR1 LNHDA, CDR2 SQIVND (reference sequence). CDR3 length equals 14 residues. The DNA for the CDR3 is TGTGCCAGTAGTTTGCACGGAACCAAAAACATTCAGTACTTC. Its translation: CASSLHGTKNIQYF.

The gene calls are TRBV27 and TRBJ2-1, with TRBD1 identical over 7 bases. The CDR3 loop spans 15 amino acids. The J segment lost 8 bases and the V segment lost 6 bases, leaving 13 bases of the junction unmatched. Germline CDR1 is MNHEY and CDR2 is SMNVEV (reference sequence). CDR3 nucleotide sequence: TGTGCCAGCAGCGACAGGGATTTGGGGCACGATGAGCAGTTCTTC. This codes for CASSDRDLGHDEQFF.

This chain connects TRBV24-1 to TRBJ2-2, with 9 bases aligning to TRBD1. The CDR3 runs 15 residues. Germline CDR1 KGHDR, CDR2 SFDVKD. V lost 3 bases and J lost 7; bases outside the gene matches: 5. CDR3 loop: CATSDPTGGFGELFF. The CDR3 DNA is TGTGCCACCAGTGATCCTACAGGGGGCTTCGGGGAGCTGTTTTTT.

The chain links TRBV6-5 to TRBJ1-2; D gene ambiguous. V was pared by 2 bases and J by 6 bases, with 10 bases between. Germline V gene lookup returns CDR1 MNHEY and CDR2 SVGAGI. This CDR3 is built from 13 residues. For the CDR3, the DNA is TGTGCCAGCAGTTACAGGGCGGCAGATGGCTACACCTTC. This gives the protein CASSYRAADGYTF.

The chain joins TRBV30 to TRBJ1-3; D is unresolved. Trimming left V 3 bases short and J 0 bases short, with 9 bases between. The CDR3 totals 14 residues. In germline, CDR1 is GTSNPN, CDR2 SVGIG (reference sequence). CDR3 nucleotide sequence: TGTGCCTGGAGCCAACGTGGCTCTGGAAACACCATATATTTT. Amino acids: CAWSQRGSGNTIYF. Together with reference TRBV30 and TRBJ1-3, the CDR3 gives the full variable domain: SQTIHQWPATLVQPVGSPLSLECTVEGTSNPNLYWYRQAAGRGLQLLFYSVGIGQISSEVPQNLSASRPQDRQFILSSKKLLLSDSGFYLCAWSQRGSGNTIYFGEGSWLTVV.

The chain recombines TRBV24-1 with TRBJ2-3, with 8 bases fitting TRBD1. There are 15 residues in the CDR3. CDR1 is KGHDR and CDR2 is SFDVKD in the germline V gene. V dropped 3 bases and J dropped 5; count of bases not matched to a gene: 6. CDR3 in DNA: TGTGCCACCAGTGATCCGCAGGGGGCAGGAGATACGCAGTATTTT. Encoded protein: CATSDPQGAGDTQYF.

The V call is TRBV4-1, the J call TRBJ2-7; 12 bases match TRBD2. The trim removed 1 base at V and 3 bases at J, leaving 7 bases unmatched. Per germline, CDR1 MGHRA and CDR2 YSYEKL. The CDR3 spans 17 residues. CDR3 sequence (DNA): TGCGCCAGCAGCCAAGCTCTAGCGGGAGGGCCGCACTACGAGCAGTACTTC. Translation gives CASSQALAGGPHYEQYF.

The chain joins TRBV11-3 to TRBJ2-3, with unresolved D. The CDR3 totals 14 residues. Trimming stripped 7 bases from V and 2 bases from J, with 13 bases between. Germline V gene data show CDR1 as SGHNT and CDR2 as YENEEA. CDR3 coding DNA: TGTGCCAGCAAGGCGGCAGGAGCCACAGATACGCAGTATTTT. Protein sequence: CASKAAGATDTQYF.

The CDR3 region is CASSRSDTQYF. The CDR3 DNA reads as TGTGCCAGCAGTCGGTCGGATACGCAGTATTTT. This chain links TRBV6-2 or TRBV6-3 with TRBJ2-3; D not resolved. CDR1 is MNHEY, CDR2 SVGEGT, per germline. The CDR3 has 11 amino acids. V was shortened by 5 bases and J by 6 bases, with 6 bases between the two germline ends.

The rearrangement uses TRBV5-1 and TRBJ2-3, with 9 bases lining up with TRBD1. CDR1 SGHRS and CDR2 YFSETQ come from the germline V gene. Trimming at V came to 3 bases and at J to 3 bases, leaving 5 bases not matched to a gene. The CDR3 loop spans 15 amino acids. The CDR3 protein is CASSSQGARTDTQYF. As DNA, the CDR3 is TGCGCCAGCAGCTCACAGGGGGCGAGGACAGATACGCAGTATTTT. The whole variable domain, remainder taken from reference TRBV5-1 and TRBJ2-3, is KAGVTQTPRYLIKTRGQQVTLSCSPISGHRSVSWYQQTPGQGLQFLFEYFSETQRNKGNFPGRFSGRQFSNSRSEMNVSTLELGDSALYLCASSSQGARTDTQYFGPGTRLTVL.

The chain recombines TRBV4-1 with TRBJ2-7, with 8 bases that match TRBD2. Germline trimming cut 1 base from V and 7 bases from J; bases unmatched to any gene: 18. The CDR3 sequence is 18 residues long. The V gene's germline CDR1 is MGHRA and CDR2 YSYEKL. CDR3 bases: TGCGCCAGCAGCCAAGGTAACATCGGGGGAGCGGGAGTAGGGGAGCAGTACTTC. Translating it yields CASSQGNIGGAGVGEQYF.

The rearrangement joins TRBV6-5 to TRBJ1-4; D ambiguous. Germline loops: CDR1 MNHEY, CDR2 SVGAGI. Trimming shortened V by 2 bases and J by 14 bases, and 12 bases separated the two germline ends. The CDR3 contains 12 residues. CDR3 sequence reads: CASSYRESRLFF. CDR3 sequence (DNA): TGTGCCAGCAGTTACAGGGAATCTAGGCTGTTTTTT.

This rearrangement joins TRBV6-1 to TRBJ1-2; D gene unclear. CDR1 is MNHNS, CDR2 SASEGT, per germline. V was clipped by 3 bases and J by 8 bases, with 10 bases between them. This CDR3 spans 12 amino acids. The CDR3 DNA is TGTGCCAGCAGTGACAAGGTACGCGGCTACACCTTC. Translating it yields CASSDKVRGYTF.

The V and J genes are TRBV6-5 and TRBJ1-5, with no clear D. V was shortened by 6 bases and J by 7 bases, with 16 bases between the two germline ends. Germline CDR1 is MNHEY and CDR2 is SVGAGI. CDR3 length equals 14 residues. Here the CDR3 DNA reads TGTGCCAGCAGGGAGGGAGGGCTGGAGCAGCCCCAGCATTTT. Amino acids: CASREGGLEQPQHF.

The chain links TRBV5-5 to TRBJ1-2; 7 bases match TRBD1. There are 17 residues in the CDR3. V lost 2 bases, J lost 7 bases, and 17 bases stayed unmatched. Germline-derived CDR1 and CDR2 are SGHKS and YYEKEE (reference sequence). The CDR3 DNA follows: TGTGCCAGCAGCTTCGATGGGGGAAGAGGGGGCGGACGTGGCTACACCTTC. It codes for CASSFDGGRGGGRGYTF.

The chain combines TRBV11-1 with TRBJ2-1, with a tentative D call TRBD2 (5 bases). With 1 base removed from V and 10 bases from J, the gap between germline ends came to 11 bases. In germline, CDR1 is SGHAT, CDR2 FQDESV (reference sequence). This CDR3 region has 13 residues. This CDR3 reads CASSLEARGEQFF. The CDR3 coding sequence is TGTGCCAGCAGCTTAGAGGCGCGAGGGGAGCAGTTCTTC. Using reference TRBV11-1 and TRBJ2-1 for the parts outside the CDR3, the full variable domain is EAEVAQSPRYKITEKSQAVAFWCDPISGHATLYWYRQILGQGPELLVQFQDESVVDDSQLPKDRFSAERLKGVDSTLKIQPAELGDSAMYLCASSLEARGEQFFGPGTRLTVL.

Concerning this clone itself: The junction shows a germline mismatch at one end, possibly a read error. The gene calls are TRBV28 and TRBJ1-1; 7 positions agree with TRBD1. The CDR3 is 15 residues long. Germline V gene lookup returns CDR1 MDHEN and CDR2 SYDVKM. The chain's CDR3 is CASSLWEGANTEAFF. DNA for the CDR3: TGTGCCAGCAGTCTATGGGAGGGGGCGAACACTGAAGCTTTCTTT.

The chain is built from TRBV5-1 and TRBJ2-1; D may be TRBD2 (7 bases). V was trimmed by 0 bases and J by 7 bases, leaving 17 bases between them. The CDR3 has 16 residues. Germline CDR1 is SGHRS and CDR2 is YFSETQ. Written as DNA, the CDR3 is TGCGCCAGCAGCTTGGTATGGGGGGGCTGGCGTAATGAGCAGTTCTTC. Translating it yields CASSLVWGGWRNEQFF.

This chain joins TRBV6-6 and TRBJ1-2; possible D gene TRBD1, 6 bases. The CDR3 sequence is 12 residues long. The germline CDR1 and CDR2 sequences are MNHNY and SVGAGI (reference sequence). The V and J ends lost 9 bases and 7 bases respectively, with 15 bases between them. As DNA, the CDR3 is TGTGCCAGTACTGAAGGGGGAGGTGGCTACACCTTC. Protein sequence: CASTEGGGGYTF.

The CDR3 loop is CASTAGQHRGGYTF. The CDR3, as DNA: TGTGCCAGCACCGCGGGACAGCATCGGGGTGGCTACACCTTC. The chain has TRBV6-6 and TRBJ1-2; TRBD1 agrees at 7 bases. The CDR3 covers 14 residues. V was pared by 7 bases and J by 7 bases, with 12 bases of the junction left unmatched. CDR1 is MNHNY and CDR2 is SVGAGI in the germline V gene (reference sequence).

The chain is built from TRBV29-1 and TRBJ2-3; D remains unclear. Trimming took off 4 bases at V and 4 bases at J, with 9 bases between the two ends. The CDR3 extends over 12 amino acids. Germline CDR1 and CDR2: SQVTM and ANQGSEA. The CDR3 region has the DNA TGCAGCGTTGCCTCCTCCGCAGATACGCAGTATTTT. Its protein is CSVASSADTQYF.

This clone appeared once. This chain's CDR3 is CASSAPGAEGGELFF. Written as DNA, the CDR3 is TGTGCCAGCAGCGCCCCCGGGGCCGAAGGCGGGGAGCTGTTTTTT. This chain connects TRBV7-9 to TRBJ2-2; D is tentatively TRBD1 or TRBD2 (5 bases each). Germline V gives CDR1 SEHNR, CDR2 FQNEAQ (reference sequence). CDR3 length: 15 residues. V was cut by 5 bases and J by 7 bases, with 17 bases left in between.

The chain has TRBV15 and TRBJ2-1; 7 nucleotides agree with TRBD2. The V and J ends lost 7 bases and 8 bases, in that order; junction bases with no gene match: 14. The CDR3 spans 15 residues. CDR1 is LNHNV and CDR2 is YYDKDF in the germline V gene (reference sequence). The CDR3 loop is CATTPGWREHDEQFF. The CDR3 region has the DNA TGTGCCACCACCCCGGGGTGGCGGGAGCACGATGAGCAGTTCTTC.

This clone was recorded only once. V is TRBV5-6 and J is TRBJ1-2; 9 bases match TRBD1. Germline values: CDR1 SGHDT, CDR2 YYEEEE. V lost 0 bases, J lost 7 bases, and 4 bases stayed unmatched. CDR3 length: 14 amino acids. DNA for the CDR3: TGTGCCAGCAGCTTGGTGGACAGGGGTACTGGCTACACCTTC. As protein: CASSLVDRGTGYTF.